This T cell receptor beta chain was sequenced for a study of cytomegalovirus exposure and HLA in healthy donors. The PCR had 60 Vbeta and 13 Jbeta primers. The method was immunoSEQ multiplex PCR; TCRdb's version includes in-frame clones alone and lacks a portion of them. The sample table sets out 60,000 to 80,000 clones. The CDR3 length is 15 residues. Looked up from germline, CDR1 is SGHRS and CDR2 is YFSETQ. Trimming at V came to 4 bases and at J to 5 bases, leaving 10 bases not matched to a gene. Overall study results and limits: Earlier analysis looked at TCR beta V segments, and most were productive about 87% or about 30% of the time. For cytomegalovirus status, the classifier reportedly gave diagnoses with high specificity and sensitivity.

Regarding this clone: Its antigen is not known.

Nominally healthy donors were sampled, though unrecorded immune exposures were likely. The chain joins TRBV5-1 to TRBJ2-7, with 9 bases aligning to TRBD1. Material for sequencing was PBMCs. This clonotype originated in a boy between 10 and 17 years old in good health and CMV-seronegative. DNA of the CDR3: TGCGCCAGCAGCCTCCCGGACAGGGGCCCCAACGAGCAGTACTTC. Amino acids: CASSLPDRGPNEQYF.